This entry lists 5 T cell receptor beta chains sequenced from one sample in a study of blood T cell dynamics during melanoma immunotherapy. Time point described: pre-treatment baseline. Profiled with immunoSEQ multiplex PCR; TCRdb holds only in-frame clones, not every one. Here the sample spans approximately 6,900 clones, 84% being singletons. This specimen consisted of blood, obtained from a patient treated with checkpoint blockade. Receptor source: a human donor with melanoma.

The chain uses TRBV7-9 and TRBJ1-1, with D hard to call. This CDR3 spans 13 amino acids. Trimming took 3 bases from V and 2 from J, leaving 7 bases between them. CDR1 and CDR2 from the germline V gene are SEHNR and FQNEAQ (reference sequence). In nucleotides, the CDR3 is TGTGCCAGCAGCTTCGCGATTAACACTGAAGCTTTCTTT. It encodes CASSFAINTEAFF.

The rearrangement uses TRBV28 and TRBJ2-7; 9 nucleotides agree with TRBD2. The V gene's germline CDR1 is MDHEN and CDR2 SYDVKM. The CDR3 runs to 14 residues. The trim removed 5 bases at V and 4 bases at J, leaving 6 bases unmatched. CDR3 nucleotides: TGTGCCAGCAGTCTAGCGGGACCCTTGTACGAGCAGTACTTC. This codes for CASSLAGPLYEQYF.

V gene TRBV7-2 combines with J gene TRBJ1-6, with no clear D. Germline V gene sequence: CDR1 SGHTA, CDR2 FQGNSA. The germline V and J ends were trimmed by 1 base and 12 bases, with 7 bases remaining between them. The CDR3 has 12 amino acids. The CDR3 is CASSLGGLPLHF. The CDR3 nucleotides read TGTGCCAGCAGCTTAGGGGGTTTACCCCTCCACTTT.

The chain has TRBV11-1 and TRBJ1-1; D remains unclear. CDR3 length: 15 amino acids. Trimming removed 7 bases from V and 4 bases from J, with 19 bases in between. The germline gives CDR1 SGHAT, CDR2 FQDESV (reference sequence). Here the CDR3 reads CASIPYRGMGTEAFF. CDR3 bases: TGTGCCAGCATCCCCTACCGTGGGATGGGCACTGAAGCTTTCTTT.

The CDR3 region is CASSFRGDTQYF. The CDR3 DNA follows: TGTGCCAGCAGTTTCCGGGGGGACACGCAGTATTTT. This sequence joins TRBV27 and TRBJ2-3; 7 bases match TRBD2. The J segment lost 9 bases and the V segment lost 3 bases, leaving 3 bases of the junction unmatched. The CDR3 contains 12 residues. Germline V gene lookup returns CDR1 MNHEY and CDR2 SMNVEV (reference sequence).